Below are 2 T cell receptor beta chains sequenced from a single sample in a study of OX40 agonist ivuxolimab in advanced cancers. This table comes from immunoSEQ multiplex PCR, and its TCRdb copy is limited to in-frame clones, with some not included. The sample contains 45,000 to 50,000 clones, about nine tenths of which appear only once. Sequencing was performed on CD4+ or CD8+ T cells sorted from blood, taken in a trial of the OX40 agonist ivuxolimab. These receptors were obtained from an adult with an advanced solid tumor such as melanoma, head and neck, liver or kidney cancer.

This CDR3 is CASSTGGTGGSQPQHF. The CDR3, as DNA: TGTGCCAGCAGCACCGGAGGGACAGGGGGAAGTCAGCCCCAGCATTTT. This chain uses TRBV11-2 with TRBJ1-5; 11 bases align to TRBD1. J was trimmed by 6 bases and V by 5 bases; bases with no gene match: 9. The CDR3 runs 16 residues. Germline CDR1 reads SGHAT; CDR2 reads FQNNGV.

The chain carries TRBV28 and TRBJ2-1, with D perhaps matching TRBD1 or TRBD2 (5 bases each). The CDR3 contains 15 residues. V dropped 4 bases and J dropped 3 bases, with 13 bases sitting between them. Germline CDR1 MDHEN, CDR2 SYDVKM. CDR3: CASSSGRMGYNEQFF. The CDR3 DNA reads TGTGCCAGCAGTTCGGGGCGCATGGGCTACAATGAGCAGTTCTTC.